The 13 T cell receptor beta chains below were found in one sample sequenced in a study of blood T cell repertoires in COVID-19. Method: immunoSEQ multiplex PCR; TCRdb's copy keeps in-frame clones and lacks some. The data contain around 310,000 clones, roughly nine tenths of them singletons. Sample: PBMCs or T cells enriched from blood (not recorded which). The source of these receptors is a woman in her thirties who had recovered from COVID-19.

The chain recombines TRBV5-1 with TRBJ1-2; D gene unclear. V lost 6 bases, J lost 4 bases, and 10 bases lay in between. The germline V gene encodes CDR1 SGHRS and CDR2 YFSETQ. The CDR3 runs 12 residues. The CDR3 reads CASKAGLYGYTF. In DNA, the CDR3 is TGCGCCAGCAAGGCGGGTCTCTATGGCTACACCTTC.

This sequence joins TRBV19 and TRBJ1-2, with 7 bases fitting TRBD1. CDR3 length: 15 residues. The germline V gene has CDR1 LNHDA and CDR2 SQIVND (reference sequence). V shed 6 bases, J shed 9 bases, and the junction held 16 bases outside the gene matches. CDR3 amino acids: CASSHLHHQGGSYTF. CDR3 coding DNA: TGTGCCAGTAGCCATCTCCACCATCAGGGGGGAAGCTACACCTTC.

This clone occurred once. The V call is TRBV29-1, the J call TRBJ1-3; D remains unclear. The CDR3 has 13 amino acids. Germline CDR1 is SQVTM and CDR2 is ANQGSEA. The V end lost 1 base, the J end lost 5 bases, and 9 bases lay between the germline ends. The CDR3 loop is CSVEGAYRNTIYF. Here the CDR3 DNA reads TGCAGCGTTGAAGGCGCCTACCGAAACACCATATATTTT.

The rearrangement uses TRBV11-2 and TRBJ2-7, with 10 nucleotides matching TRBD2. Trimming took 3 bases from V and 4 from J; bases not matched to a gene: 15. Germline CDR1 and CDR2: SGHAT and FQNNGV. The length of the CDR3 is 18 residues. Written as DNA, the CDR3 is TGTGCCAGCAGCTTGGGGACTAGCGCAGTCTTTAAGTGGTACGAGCAGTACTTC. It is translated as CASSLGTSAVFKWYEQYF.

The table lists this clone with a few counts. This rearrangement joins TRBV9 to TRBJ2-4; 11 nucleotides agree with TRBD2. This CDR3 spans 15 amino acids. Germline V lookup: CDR1 SGDLS, CDR2 YYNGEE. V shed 3 bases and J 9 bases; nucleotides not matched to a gene: 8. CDR3 residues: CASSAETLAGGIQYF. The DNA for the CDR3 is TGTGCCAGCAGCGCCGAGACTCTAGCGGGAGGCATTCAGTACTTC.

Comments on this clone: In the same sample, other DNA sequences code for this CDR3. The chain employs TRBV27 and TRBJ2-7; 7 bases align to TRBD2. This CDR3 spans 14 amino acids. Trimming removed 3 bases from V and 3 bases from J; junction bases left unmatched: 5. Per the germline V gene, CDR1 is MNHEY and CDR2 is SMNVEV (reference sequence). The CDR3 DNA reads as TGTGCCAGCAGTTTGGGCGGGAGTAGCTACGAGCAGTACTTC. This sequence encodes CASSLGGSSYEQYF.

The chain uses TRBV7-2 and TRBJ2-7, with 8 bases fitting TRBD1. The trim removed 0 bases at V and 7 bases at J, leaving 5 bases unmatched. Germline V gene lookup returns CDR1 SGHTA and CDR2 FQGNSA. The CDR3 is 14 residues long. Here the CDR3 reads CASSLAQGAGEQYF. The CDR3 nucleotides are TGTGCCAGCAGCTTAGCGCAGGGGGCGGGAGAGCAGTACTTC.

The J gene is TRBJ2-1, the V gene TRBV4-3, with D unresolved. V lost 0 bases to trimming and J lost 0 bases, with 6 bases between them. Germline loops: CDR1 LGHNA, CDR2 YSLEER. This CDR3 is built from 15 residues. The CDR3 nucleotides are TGCGCCAGCAGCCAAGATACCGGCTCCTACAATGAGCAGTTCTTC. The encoded protein is CASSQDTGSYNEQFF.

The V gene is TRBV2, the J gene TRBJ2-2, with 7 bases lining up with TRBD1. This CDR3 has 14 residues. Germline V gene sequence: CDR1 SNHLY, CDR2 FYNNEI. The junction had 2 bases not matched to a gene; V was cut back by 1 base and J by 6 bases. CDR3 amino acids: CASSEEGGPGELFF. CDR3 DNA sequence: TGTGCCAGCAGTGAAGAAGGGGGCCCCGGGGAGCTGTTTTTT.

The chain links TRBV5-6 to TRBJ1-3; no clear D gene. Deletions cut 4 bases from V and 4 bases from J, with 9 bases between. This CDR3 spans 13 amino acids. Germline V CDR1 and CDR2: SGHDT, YYEEEE. CDR3 loop: CASSPVSGNTIYF. CDR3 DNA sequence: TGTGCCAGCAGCCCCGTATCGGGAAACACCATATATTTT.

The V call is TRBV11-3, the J call TRBJ2-1; 7 nucleotides match TRBD2. CDR1 and CDR2 from the germline V gene are SGHNT and YENEEA. The trim removed 2 bases at V and 6 bases at J, leaving 10 bases unmatched. The CDR3 totals 16 residues. The CDR3 DNA is TGTGCCAGCAGCTTAAGGGCGGGAGTTTCTATCAATGAGCAGTTCTTC. The encoded protein is CASSLRAGVSINEQFF. Supplemented by reference TRBV11-3 and TRBJ2-1, the full variable domain reads EAGVVQSPRYKIIEKKQPVAFWCNPISGHNTLYWYLQNLGQGPELLIRYENEEAVDDSQLPKDRFSAERLKGVDSTLKIQPAELGDSAVYLCASSLRAGVSINEQFFGPGTRLTVL.

This chain uses TRBV7-2 with TRBJ2-3; a possible D gene is TRBD2 (6 bases). CDR3 length: 14 amino acids. CDR1 is SGHTA, CDR2 FQGNSA, per germline. V dropped 0 bases and J dropped 6 bases, with 10 bases sitting between them. In nucleotides, the CDR3 is TGTGCCAGCAGCTTAGCGGCTAGCGTTGATACGCAGTATTTT. This gives the protein CASSLAASVDTQYF. Complete variable domain (other parts from reference TRBV7-2 and TRBJ2-3): GAGVSQSPSNKVTEKGKDVELRCDPISGHTALYWYRQSLGQGLEFLIYFQGNSAPDKSGLPSDRFSAERTGGSVSTLTIQRTQQEDSAVYLCASSLAASVDTQYFGPGTRLTVL.

This chain links TRBV29-1 with TRBJ2-1; 8 bases fit TRBD1. Germline CDR1 and CDR2: SQVTM and ANQGSEA. V trimming: 2 bases; J trimming: 2 bases; junction bases outside the gene matches: 5. The CDR3 has 15 amino acids. The DNA for the CDR3 is TGCAGCGTTGAACGACAGGGGAGACCCTACAATGAGCAGTTCTTC. Translating it yields CSVERQGRPYNEQFF.